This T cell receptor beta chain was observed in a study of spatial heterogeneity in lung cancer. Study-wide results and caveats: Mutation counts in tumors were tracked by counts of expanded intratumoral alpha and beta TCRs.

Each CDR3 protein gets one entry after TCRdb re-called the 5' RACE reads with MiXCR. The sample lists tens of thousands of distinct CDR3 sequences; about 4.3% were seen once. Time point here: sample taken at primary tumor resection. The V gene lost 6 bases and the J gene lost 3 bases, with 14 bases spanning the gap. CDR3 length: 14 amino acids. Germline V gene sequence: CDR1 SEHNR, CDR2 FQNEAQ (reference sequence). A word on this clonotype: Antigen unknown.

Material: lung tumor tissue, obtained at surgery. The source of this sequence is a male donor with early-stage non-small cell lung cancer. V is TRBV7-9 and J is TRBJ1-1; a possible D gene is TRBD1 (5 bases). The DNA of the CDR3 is TGTGCCAGCAGTTACGGGGCCCCCTACACTGAAGCTTTCTTT. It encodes CASSYGAPYTEAFF.